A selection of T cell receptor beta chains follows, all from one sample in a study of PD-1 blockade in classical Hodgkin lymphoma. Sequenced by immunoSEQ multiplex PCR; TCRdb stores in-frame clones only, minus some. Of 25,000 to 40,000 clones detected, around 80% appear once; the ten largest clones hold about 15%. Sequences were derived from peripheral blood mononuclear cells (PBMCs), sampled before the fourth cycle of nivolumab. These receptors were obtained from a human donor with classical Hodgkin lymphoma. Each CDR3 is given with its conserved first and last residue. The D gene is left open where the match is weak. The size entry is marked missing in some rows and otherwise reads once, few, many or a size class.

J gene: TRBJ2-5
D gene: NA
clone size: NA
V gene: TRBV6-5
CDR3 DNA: TGTGCCAGCAACAGGGGGGGCTCGGGAGAGACCCAGTACTTC
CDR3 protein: CASNRGGSGETQYF

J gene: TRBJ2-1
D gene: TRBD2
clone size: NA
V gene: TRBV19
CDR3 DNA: TGTGCCAGTAGTATTAGCGGGAGGCTTTACAATGAGCAGTTCTTC
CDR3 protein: CASSISGRLYNEQFF

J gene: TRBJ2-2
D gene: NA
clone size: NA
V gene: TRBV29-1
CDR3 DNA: TGCAGCGTTGTAGCGACGAACACCGGGGAGCTGTTTTTT
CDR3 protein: CSVVATNTGELFF

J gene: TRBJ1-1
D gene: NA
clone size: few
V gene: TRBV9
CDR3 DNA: TGTGCCAGCAGCGTAGCAGGGAACACTGAAGCTTTCTTT
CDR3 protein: CASSVAGNTEAFF

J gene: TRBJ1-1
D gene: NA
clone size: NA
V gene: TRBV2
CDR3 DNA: TGTGCCAGCAGCTTGAAGTTGAACACTGAAGCTTTCTTT
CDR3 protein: CASSLKLNTEAFF

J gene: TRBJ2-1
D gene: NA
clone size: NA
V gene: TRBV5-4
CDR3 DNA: TGTGCCAGCAGCTTGGTGGGGGCAGGTGAGCAGTTCTTC
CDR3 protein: CASSLVGAGEQFF

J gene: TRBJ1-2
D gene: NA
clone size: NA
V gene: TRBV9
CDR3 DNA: TGTGCCAGCAGCCACCCACGCCAGGGCCGCGGCTACACCTTC
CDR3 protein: CASSHPRQGRGYTF

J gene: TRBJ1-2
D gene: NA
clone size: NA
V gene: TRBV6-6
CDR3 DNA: TGTGCCAGCACCCACCGAATGAGCGGCTACACCTTC
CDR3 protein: CASTHRMSGYTF

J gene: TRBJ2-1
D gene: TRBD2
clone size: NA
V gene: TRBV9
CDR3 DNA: TGTGCCAGCAGCCCCGTGGGGTTAGGACTAGCGGATAATGAGCAGTTCTTC
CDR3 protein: CASSPVGLGLADNEQFF

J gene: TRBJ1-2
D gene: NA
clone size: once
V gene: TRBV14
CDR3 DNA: TGTGCCAGCAGCCAAGGTCGCTTTCTTGAGAACTATGGCTACACCTTC
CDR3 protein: CASSQGRFLENYGYTF

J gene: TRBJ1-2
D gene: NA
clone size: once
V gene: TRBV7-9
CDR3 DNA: TGTGCCAGCAGCTCTCGACAGCTCTATGGCTACACCTTC
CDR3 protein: CASSSRQLYGYTF

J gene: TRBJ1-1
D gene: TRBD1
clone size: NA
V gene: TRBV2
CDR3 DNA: TGTGCCAGCAGGGGACAGGGAAGTACTGAAGCTTTCTTT
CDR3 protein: CASRGQGSTEAFF

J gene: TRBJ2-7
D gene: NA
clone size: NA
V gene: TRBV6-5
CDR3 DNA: TGTGCCAGCAGTGACACCCAACCCCCTGACGAGCAGTACTTC
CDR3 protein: CASSDTQPPDEQYF

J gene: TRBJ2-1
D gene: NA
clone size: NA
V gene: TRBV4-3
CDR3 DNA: TGCGCCAGCAGCCAACAGAGGGGTTATGAGCAGTTCTTC
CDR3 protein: CASSQQRGYEQFF

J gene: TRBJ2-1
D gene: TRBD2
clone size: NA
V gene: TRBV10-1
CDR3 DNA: TGCGCCAGCAGTGCGACTAGCGTTAATGAGCAGTTCTTC
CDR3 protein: CASSATSVNEQFF

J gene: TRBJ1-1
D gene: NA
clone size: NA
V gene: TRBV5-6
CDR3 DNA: TGTGCCAGCAGCCCGGACTTTGGGGGGCAGAACACTGAAGCTTTCTTT
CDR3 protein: CASSPDFGGQNTEAFF

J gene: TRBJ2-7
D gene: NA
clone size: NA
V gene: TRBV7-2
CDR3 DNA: TGTGCCAGCAACCCGGGACTCCGAGGGGAGCAGTACTTC
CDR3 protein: CASNPGLRGEQYF

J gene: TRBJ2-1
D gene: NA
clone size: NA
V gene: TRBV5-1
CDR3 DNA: TGCGCCAGCAGCTTGTGGACAGACGAGCAGTTCTTC
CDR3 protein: CASSLWTDEQFF

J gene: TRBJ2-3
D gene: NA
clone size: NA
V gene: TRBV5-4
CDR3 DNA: TGTGCCAGCTCTCCGCTCGGGGTGCGGGGAGATACGCAGTATTTT
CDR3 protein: CASSPLGVRGDTQYF

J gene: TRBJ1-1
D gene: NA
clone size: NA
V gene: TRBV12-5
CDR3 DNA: TGTGCTAGTGGTTTGGTACTCTGGGACCCGAACACTGAAGCTTTCTTT
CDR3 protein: CASGLVLWDPNTEAFF